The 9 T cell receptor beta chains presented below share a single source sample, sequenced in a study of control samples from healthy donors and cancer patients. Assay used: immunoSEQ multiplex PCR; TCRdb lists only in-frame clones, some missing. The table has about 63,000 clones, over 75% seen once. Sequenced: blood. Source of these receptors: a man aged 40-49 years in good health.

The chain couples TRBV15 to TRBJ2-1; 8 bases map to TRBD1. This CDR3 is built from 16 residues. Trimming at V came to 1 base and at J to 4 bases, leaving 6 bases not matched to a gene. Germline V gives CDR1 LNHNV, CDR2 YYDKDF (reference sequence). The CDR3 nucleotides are TGTGCCACCAGCAGAGGGAGGGACAGGAATTACAATGAGCAGTTCTTC. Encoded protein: CATSRGRDRNYNEQFF.

The CDR3 DNA reads TGTGCCAGCAGCTTAAGGTCCAGGGAACACAATGAGCAGTTCTTC. This encodes CASSLRSREHNEQFF. V gene TRBV7-9 combines with J gene TRBJ2-1; the D gene is possibly TRBD1 (5 bases). This CDR3 region has 15 residues. CDR1 and CDR2 from the germline V gene are SEHNR and FQNEAQ (reference sequence). V shed 2 bases and J shed 5 bases, with 13 bases lying between them.

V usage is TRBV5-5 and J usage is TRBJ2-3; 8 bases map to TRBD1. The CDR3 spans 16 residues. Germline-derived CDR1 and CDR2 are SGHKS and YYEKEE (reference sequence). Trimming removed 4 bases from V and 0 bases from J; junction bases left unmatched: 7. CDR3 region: CASSTPGTGSTDTQYF. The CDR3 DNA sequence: TGTGCCAGCAGCACCCCCGGGACAGGCAGCACAGATACGCAGTATTTT.

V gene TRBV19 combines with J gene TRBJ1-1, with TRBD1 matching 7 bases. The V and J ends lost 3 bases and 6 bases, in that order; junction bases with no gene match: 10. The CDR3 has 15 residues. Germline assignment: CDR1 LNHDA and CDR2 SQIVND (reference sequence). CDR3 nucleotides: TGTGCCAGTAGTATCGGAGACAGGGTTGTTTCTGAAGCTTTCTTT. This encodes CASSIGDRVVSEAFF. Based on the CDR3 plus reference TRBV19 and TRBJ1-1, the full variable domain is DGGITQSPKYLFRKEGQNVTLSCEQNLNHDAMYWYRQDPGQGLRLIYYSQIVNDFQKGDIAEGYSVSREKKESFPLTVTSAQKNPTAFYLCASSIGDRVVSEAFFGQGTRLTVV.

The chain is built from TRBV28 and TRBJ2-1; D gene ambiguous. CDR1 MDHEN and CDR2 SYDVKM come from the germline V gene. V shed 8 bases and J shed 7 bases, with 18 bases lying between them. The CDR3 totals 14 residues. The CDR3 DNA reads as TGTGCCAGCGGAACGGGCAGGTATCCAAATGAGCAGTTCTTC. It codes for CASGTGRYPNEQFF.

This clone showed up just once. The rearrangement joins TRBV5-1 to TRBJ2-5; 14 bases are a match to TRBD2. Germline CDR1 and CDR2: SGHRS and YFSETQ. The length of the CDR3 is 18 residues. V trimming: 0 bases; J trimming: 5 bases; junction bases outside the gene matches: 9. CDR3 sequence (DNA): TGCGCCAGCAGCTTGGCCCCGACTAGCGGGGGGGCCCAGGAGACCCAGTACTTC. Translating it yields CASSLAPTSGGAQETQYF. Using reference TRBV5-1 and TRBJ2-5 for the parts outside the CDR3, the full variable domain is KAGVTQTPRYLIKTRGQQVTLSCSPISGHRSVSWYQQTPGQGLQFLFEYFSETQRNKGNFPGRFSGRQFSNSRSEMNVSTLELGDSALYLCASSLAPTSGGAQETQYFGPGTRLLVL.

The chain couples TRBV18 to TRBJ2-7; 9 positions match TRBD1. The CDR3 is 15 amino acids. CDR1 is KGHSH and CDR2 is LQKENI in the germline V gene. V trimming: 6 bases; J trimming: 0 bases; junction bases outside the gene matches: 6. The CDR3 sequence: CASSEQGASSYEQYF. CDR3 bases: TGTGCCAGCTCCGAACAGGGGGCTAGCTCCTACGAGCAGTACTTC.

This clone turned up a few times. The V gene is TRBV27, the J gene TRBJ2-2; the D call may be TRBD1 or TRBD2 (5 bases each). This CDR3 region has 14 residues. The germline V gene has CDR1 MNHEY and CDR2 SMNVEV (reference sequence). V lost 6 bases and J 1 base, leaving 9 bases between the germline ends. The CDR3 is CASRLGRNTGELFF. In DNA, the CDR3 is TGTGCCAGCAGATTGGGACGGAACACCGGGGAGCTGTTTTTT.

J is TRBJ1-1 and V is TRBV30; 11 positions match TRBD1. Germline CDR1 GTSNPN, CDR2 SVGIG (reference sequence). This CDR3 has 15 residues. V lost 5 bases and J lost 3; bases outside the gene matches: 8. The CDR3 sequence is CAWGRGQGGDTEAFF. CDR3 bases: TGTGCCTGGGGGAGGGGACAGGGGGGTGACACTGAAGCTTTCTTT.